Listed here are 24 T cell receptor beta chains from one sample, sequenced in a study of control samples from healthy donors and cancer patients. Profiled with immunoSEQ multiplex PCR; TCRdb holds only in-frame clones, not every one. Among approximately 140,000 clones listed, about 89% were seen once. Material: blood. All receptors come from a man aged 18-30 years in good health.

The CDR3: CASSPAGRYGYTF. In DNA form, the CDR3 reads TGTGCCAGCAGTCCCGCAGGGCGCTATGGCTACACCTTC. V gene TRBV6-2 or TRBV6-3 combines with J gene TRBJ1-2, with D perhaps matching TRBD1 (5 bases). Germline V CDR1 and CDR2: MNHEY, SVGEGT. The CDR3 contains 13 residues. V dropped 5 bases and J dropped 4 bases, with 11 bases sitting between them.

The chain has TRBV6-2 or TRBV6-3 and TRBJ1-1; D unclear. The CDR3 has 13 residues. Germline CDR1 and CDR2: MNHEY and SVGEGT. The V and J ends lost 4 bases and 6 bases respectively, with 12 bases between them. Here the CDR3 DNA reads TGTGCCAGCAGTTCTACGGCTTTTCCTGAAGCTTTCTTT. Translated: CASSSTAFPEAFF.

The chain links TRBV7-9 to TRBJ1-4; possibly TRBD1 for D (5 bases). Trimming stripped 0 bases from V and 7 bases from J, with 9 bases between. Looked up from germline, CDR1 is SEHNR and CDR2 is FQNEAQ (reference sequence). CDR3 length: 14 amino acids. CDR3 sequence (DNA): TGTGCCAGCAGCTTAGCTGGGGCTTTTGAAAAACTGTTTTTT. Amino acids: CASSLAGAFEKLFF.

The chain carries TRBV5-4 and TRBJ1-1, with 8 bases fitting TRBD1. The CDR3 has 15 residues. Germline loops: CDR1 SGHNT, CDR2 YYREEE (reference sequence). The V segment lost 0 bases and the J segment 5 bases; nucleotides outside the gene matches: 6. The CDR3 DNA sequence: TGTGCCAGCAGCTTGGGGCAGGGGGCATTGACTGAAGCTTTCTTT. Its translation is CASSLGQGALTEAFF.

The V call is TRBV2, the J call TRBJ2-2; D is unclear. The CDR3 has 14 amino acids. The ends were cut back, 6 bases at V and 1 base at J, with 9 bases in the middle. CDR1 and CDR2 from the germline V gene are SNHLY and FYNNEI. The CDR3: CASRQNRNTGELFF. The DNA for the CDR3 is TGTGCCAGCAGACAGAACAGGAACACCGGGGAGCTGTTTTTT.

This chain connects TRBV6-1 to TRBJ1-4; D unresolved. CDR1 is MNHNS and CDR2 is SASEGT in the germline V gene. This CDR3 spans 14 amino acids. The V gene lost 3 bases and the J gene lost 5 bases, with 10 bases spanning the gap. CDR3 in amino acids: CASSEVSPNEKLFF. The CDR3 DNA reads TGTGCCAGCAGTGAGGTGTCTCCCAATGAAAAACTGTTTTTT.

With regard to this clone: Germline is not matched at one junction end, which may reflect a read error. The chain uses TRBV9 and TRBJ1-6; 9 bases are a match to TRBD1. The CDR3 has 16 residues. Germline CDR1 reads SGDLS; CDR2 reads YYNGEE. CDR3 in DNA: TGTGCCAACAGCGCCCCCGGGACAGGGAATAATTCACCCCTCCACTTT. This sequence encodes CANSAPGTGNNSPLHF. Using reference TRBV9 and TRBJ1-6 for the parts outside the CDR3, the full variable domain is DSGVTQTPKHLITATGQRVTLRCSPRSGDLSVYWYQQSLDQGLQFLIQYYNGEERAKGNILERFSAQQFPDLHSELNLSSLELGDSALYFCANSAPGTGNNSPLHFGNGTRLTVT.

The gene calls are TRBV6-2 or TRBV6-3 and TRBJ2-1; D not resolved. This CDR3 is built from 17 residues. Trimming removed 0 bases at V and 1 base at J, with 13 bases between. The V gene's germline CDR1 is MNHEY and CDR2 SVGEGT. CDR3 sequence: CASSYSILLTSYNEQFF. In DNA, the CDR3 is TGTGCCAGCAGTTACTCGATCCTGCTCACATCCTACAATGAGCAGTTCTTC.

The rearrangement joins TRBV7-2 to TRBJ2-7; D call uncertain. Germline V gene lookup returns CDR1 SGHTA and CDR2 FQGNSA. Deletions cut 2 bases from V and 0 bases from J, with 5 bases between. The CDR3 consists of 13 residues. For the CDR3, the DNA is TGTGCCAGCAGCTTAACACCCTCCTACGAGCAGTACTTC. It translates to CASSLTPSYEQYF.

The chain has TRBV9 and TRBJ1-6; no clear D. Trimming shortened V by 8 bases and J by 4 bases, and 16 bases separated the two germline ends. CDR3 size: 15 residues. Germline V lookup: CDR1 SGDLS, CDR2 YYNGEE. CDR3 DNA sequence: TGTGCCAGTACAAGTGGCAGAACTTATAATTCACCCCTCCACTTT. Translating gives CASTSGRTYNSPLHF.

This clone was picked up one time. The chain couples TRBV6-1 to TRBJ1-5, with D perhaps matching TRBD1 (6 bases). The V and J ends lost 3 bases and 0 bases respectively, with 9 bases between them. The CDR3 sequence is 15 residues long. CDR1 and CDR2 (germline): MNHNS, SASEGT. CDR3 in amino acids: CASSDGGFSNQPQHF. The CDR3 DNA reads as TGTGCCAGCAGTGATGGGGGCTTTAGCAATCAGCCCCAGCATTTT.

This clone was seen once. This CDR3 is CAIRPGQSTDTQYF. The CDR3, as DNA: TGTGCCATCAGGCCGGGACAGAGCACAGATACGCAGTATTTT. The V call is TRBV10-3, the J call TRBJ2-3; TRBD1 matches 7 bases. The J segment lost 0 bases and the V segment lost 6 bases, leaving 3 bases of the junction unmatched. CDR3 length: 14 amino acids. Germline assignment: CDR1 ENHRY and CDR2 SYGVKD.

The genes are TRBV5-1 and TRBJ1-4; no reliable D call. Germline-derived CDR1 and CDR2 are SGHRS and YFSETQ. Trimming stripped 0 bases from V and 4 bases from J, with 7 bases between. The CDR3 is 14 residues long. CDR3 DNA: TGCGCCAGCAGCTTGGACAGCGTTAATGAAAAACTGTTTTTT. This gives the protein CASSLDSVNEKLFF. Using reference TRBV5-1 and TRBJ1-4 for the parts outside the CDR3, the full variable domain is KAGVTQTPRYLIKTRGQQVTLSCSPISGHRSVSWYQQTPGQGLQFLFEYFSETQRNKGNFPGRFSGRQFSNSRSEMNVSTLELGDSALYLCASSLDSVNEKLFFGSGTQLSVL.

The rearrangement joins TRBV9 to TRBJ2-2, with 9 bases lining up with TRBD2. J gave up 2 bases and V 8 bases, and 4 bases lay outside the gene matches. This CDR3 contains 14 residues. Germline V lookup: CDR1 SGDLS, CDR2 YYNGEE. The CDR3 loop is CASASGVNTGELFF. The CDR3 coding sequence is TGTGCCAGTGCTAGCGGGGTAAACACCGGGGAGCTGTTTTTT.

The genes are TRBV28 and TRBJ1-5; D might be TRBD1 (6 bases). The CDR3 has 15 amino acids. The germline V gene encodes CDR1 MDHEN and CDR2 SYDVKM. V lost 3 bases and J lost 0, with 9 bases in between. CDR3 in DNA: TGTGCCAGCAGTTTCAGGGGAAATAGCAATCAGCCCCAGCATTTT. It translates to CASSFRGNSNQPQHF.

CDR3 sequence (DNA): TGTGCCAGCAGCCAATCGGCCGGGGAGCTGTTTTTT. This gives the protein CASSQSAGELFF. The chain carries TRBV3-1 (or the pseudogene TRBV3-2) and TRBJ2-2; no clear D. CDR3 size: 12 residues. V was clipped by 2 bases and J by 6 bases, with 4 bases between them. Germline assignment: CDR1 LGHDT and CDR2 YNNKEL (reference sequence).

V and J are TRBV5-6 and TRBJ2-7; TRBD1 aligns across 10 bases. Germline CDR1 SGHDT, CDR2 YYEEEE. There are 15 residues in the CDR3. V shed 4 bases and J 1 base; nucleotides not matched to a gene: 5. The CDR3 nucleotides read TGTGCCAGCAGCCCGGACAGGGGGGCATCCTACGAGCAGTACTTC. Protein product: CASSPDRGASYEQYF.

This clone turned up a few times. V gene TRBV5-1 combines with J gene TRBJ2-1, with D perhaps TRBD1 or TRBD2 (5 bases each). Trimming stripped 5 bases from V and 9 bases from J, with 21 bases between. CDR1 and CDR2 from the germline V gene are SGHRS and YFSETQ. The CDR3 runs 15 residues. The CDR3, as DNA: TGCGCCAGCAGTTCCGAGGGACCTTTGACAAGTGAGCAGTTCTTC. Encoded protein: CASSSEGPLTSEQFF.

V is TRBV20-1 and J is TRBJ1-1, with D maybe TRBD1 (6 bases). CDR3 length: 11 amino acids. V was shortened by 5 bases and J by 4 bases, with 8 bases between the two germline ends. Looked up from germline, CDR1 is DFQATT and CDR2 is SNEGSKA (reference sequence). The CDR3 loop reads CSAGGPTEAFF. For the CDR3, the DNA is TGCAGTGCTGGGGGCCCCACTGAAGCTTTCTTT.

The chain is built from TRBV19 and TRBJ1-2, with D possibly being TRBD1 (5 bases). In germline, CDR1 is LNHDA, CDR2 SQIVND (reference sequence). V shed 7 bases and J shed 6 bases, with 21 bases lying between them. The CDR3 spans 15 residues. CDR3 region: CASITQRDHPDGYTF. The CDR3 nucleotides are TGTGCCAGTATTACCCAACGGGACCATCCCGATGGCTACACCTTC.

V gene TRBV7-6 combines with J gene TRBJ1-4; D is perhaps TRBD1 (6 bases). Germline lookup yields CDR1 SGHVS and CDR2 FNYEAQ. This CDR3 is built from 13 residues. Trimming removed 4 bases from V and 10 bases from J, with 13 bases in between. The CDR3 bases are TGTGCCAGCAGCTCCAACAGGGAGGGAAAACTGTTTTTT. Encoded protein: CASSSNREGKLFF.

The V and J genes are TRBV10-3 and TRBJ1-1; weak D call: TRBD1 (5 bases). CDR1 and CDR2 from the germline V gene are ENHRY and SYGVKD. The CDR3 is made up of 13 amino acids. Trimming pared 3 bases from V and 11 bases from J, leaving 16 bases between. The CDR3 nucleotides read TGTGCCATCAGTGATCGGCAGGGTCACTGGGCTTTCTTT. This encodes CAISDRQGHWAFF.

The V and J genes are TRBV3-1 (or the pseudogene TRBV3-2) and TRBJ1-6; 9 positions agree with TRBD1. Losses at the gene ends were 0 bases for V and 8 bases for J; bases not matched to a gene: 11. CDR3 length: 18 amino acids. CDR1 is LGHDT, CDR2 YNNKEL, per germline (reference sequence). Here the CDR3 reads CASSQDTGDREEDSPLHF. In DNA, the CDR3 is TGTGCCAGCAGCCAAGATACTGGGGACAGGGAGGAGGATTCACCCCTCCACTTT.

CDR3 residues: CTSRTSGLPAGELFF. In DNA form, the CDR3 reads TGCACCAGCAGAACCTCGGGACTTCCGGCCGGGGAGCTGTTTTTT. The V and J genes are TRBV1 and TRBJ2-2; the table's TRBD2 call for D was not verified on the DNA. TRBV1 is shown as a pseudogene. The CDR3 has 15 amino acids.